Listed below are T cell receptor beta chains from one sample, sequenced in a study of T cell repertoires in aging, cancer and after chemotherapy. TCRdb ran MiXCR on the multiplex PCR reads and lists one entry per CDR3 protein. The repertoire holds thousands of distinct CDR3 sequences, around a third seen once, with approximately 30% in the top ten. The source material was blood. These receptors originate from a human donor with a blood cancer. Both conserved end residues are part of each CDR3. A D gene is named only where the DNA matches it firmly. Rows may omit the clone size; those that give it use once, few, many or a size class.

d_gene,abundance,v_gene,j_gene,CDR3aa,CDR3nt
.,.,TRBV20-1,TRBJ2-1,CSAREPPAYNEQFF,TGCAGTGCTAGAGAACCCCCTGCCTACAATGAGCAGTTCTTC
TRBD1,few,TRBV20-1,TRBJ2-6,CSAWTGGSGANVLTF,TGCAGTGCCTGGACAGGGGGCTCTGGGGCCAACGTCCTGACTTTC
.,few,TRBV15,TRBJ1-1,CATSRDPTLWANTEAFF,TGTGCCACCAGCAGAGATCCAACGCTGTGGGCAAACACTGAAGCTTTCTTT
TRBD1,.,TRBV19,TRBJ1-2,CASSSRDRVRPIRGYTF,TGTGCCAGTAGTTCCCGGGACAGGGTACGTCCTATCAGAGGCTACACCTTC
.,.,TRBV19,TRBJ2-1,CASSDLQTYNEQFF,TGTGCCAGTAGTGACTTACAGACCTACAATGAGCAGTTCTTC
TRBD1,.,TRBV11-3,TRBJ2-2,CASSNELGQGALGELFF,TGTGCCAGCAGCAACGAGCTAGGACAGGGGGCTCTCGGGGAGCTGTTTTTT
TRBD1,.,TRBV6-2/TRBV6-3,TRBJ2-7,CASSYSGTVYEQYF,TGTGCCAGCAGTTACTCCGGGACAGTCTACGAGCAGTACTTC
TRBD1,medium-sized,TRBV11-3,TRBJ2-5,CASSYGQGPQETQYF,TGTGCCAGCAGTTACGGACAGGGGCCCCAAGAGACCCAGTACTTC
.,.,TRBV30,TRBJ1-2,CAWDPNGYTF,TGTGCCTGGGACCCCAATGGCTACACCTTC
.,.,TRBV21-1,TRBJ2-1,CASIEGQGPTSLYNEQFF,TGTGCCAGCATTGAGGGGCAGGGCCCAACATCATTATACAATGAGCAGTTCTTC
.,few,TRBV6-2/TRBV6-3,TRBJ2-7,CASSYSGGSNEQYF,TGTGCCAGCAGTTACTCCGGCGGTTCCAACGAGCAGTACTTC
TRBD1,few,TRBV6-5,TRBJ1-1,CASSEVSGTAIVNTEAFF,TGTGCCAGCAGTGAAGTTAGTGGGACAGCAATTGTGAACACTGAAGCTTTCTTT
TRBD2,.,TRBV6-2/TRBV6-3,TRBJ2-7,CASSGLAGGPYEQYF,TGTGCCAGCAGTGGACTAGCGGGAGGGCCCTACGAGCAGTACTTC
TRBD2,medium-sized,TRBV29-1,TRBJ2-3,CSAQTSGRRDTQYF,TGCAGCGCCCAGACTAGCGGGAGGCGGGATACGCAGTATTTT
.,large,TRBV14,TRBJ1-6,CASSQARGVYSPLHF,TGTGCCAGCAGCCAAGCCCGCGGTGTGTATTCACCCCTCCACTTT
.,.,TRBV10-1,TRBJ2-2,CASILTANTGELFF,TGCGCCAGCATTTTGACAGCCAACACCGGGGAGCTGTTTTTT
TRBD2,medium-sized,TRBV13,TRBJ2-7,CASSSGTSANYEQYF,TGTGCCAGCAGCTCAGGGACTAGCGCGAACTACGAGCAGTACTTC
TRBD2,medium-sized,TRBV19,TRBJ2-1,CASSIGLAGGDEQFF,TGTGCCAGTAGTATCGGACTAGCGGGAGGCGATGAGCAGTTCTTC
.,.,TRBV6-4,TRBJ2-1,CASSPLPLGYGEQFF,TGTGCCAGCAGTCCACTCCCCCTCGGATATGGTGAGCAGTTCTTC
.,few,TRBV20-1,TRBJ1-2,CSAYRVFDGYTF,TGCAGTGCGTACAGGGTTTTCGATGGCTACACCTTC
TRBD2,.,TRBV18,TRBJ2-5,CASSPPGRVSETQYF,TGTGCCAGCTCACCACCGGGGAGGGTGAGCGAGACCCAGTACTTC
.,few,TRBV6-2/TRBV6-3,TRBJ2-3,CASSTHGVSRDTQYF,TGTGCCAGCAGTACCCATGGTGTTTCTCGGGATACGCAGTATTTT
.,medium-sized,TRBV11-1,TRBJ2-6,CASSWGRRGANVLTF,TGTGCCAGCAGCTGGGGTCGGAGGGGGGCCAACGTCCTGACTTTC
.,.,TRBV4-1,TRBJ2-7,CASSHSTSGTYEQYF,TGCGCCAGCAGCCATTCAACCAGCGGGACATACGAGCAGTACTTC
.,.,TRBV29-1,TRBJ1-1,CSVAVNTEAFF,TGCAGCGTTGCTGTGAACACTGAAGCTTTCTTT
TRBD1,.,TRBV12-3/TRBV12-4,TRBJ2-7,CASRLGQGSNEQYF,TGTGCCAGCAGGCTCGGACAGGGGAGCAACGAGCAGTACTTC
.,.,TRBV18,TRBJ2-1,CASSPTLYPTRPAVHEQFF,TGTGCCAGCTCACCTACCCTTTATCCGACTAGGCCAGCCGTCCATGAGCAGTTCTTC
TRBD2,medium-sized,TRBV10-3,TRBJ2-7,CAISGVTSAYEQYF,TGTGCCATCAGCGGGGTCACTAGCGCGTACGAGCAGTACTTC
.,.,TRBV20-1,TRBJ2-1,CSARAASSYNEQFF,TGCAGTGCTAGAGCAGCAAGCTCCTACAATGAGCAGTTCTTC
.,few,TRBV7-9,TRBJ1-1,CASSLRRNTEAFF,TGTGCCAGCAGCTTGAGGCGGAACACTGAAGCTTTCTTT
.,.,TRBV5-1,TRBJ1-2,CASSLETGWGYTF,TGCGCCAGCAGCTTGGAGACTGGATGGGGCTACACCTTC
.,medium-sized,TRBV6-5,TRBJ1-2,CASGGTYRGYTF,TGTGCCAGTGGCGGGACATATCGCGGCTACACCTTC
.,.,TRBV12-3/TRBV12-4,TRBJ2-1,CASSNDRRHYNKQFF,TGTGCCAGCAGTAACGACAGGCGCCACTACAATAAGCAGTTCTTC
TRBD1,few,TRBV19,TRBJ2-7,CASSQIRTGGSSYEQYF,TGTGCCAGTAGCCAAATAAGGACAGGGGGCTCCTCCTACGAGCAGTACTTC
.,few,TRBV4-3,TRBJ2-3,CASSQGVGADTQYF,TGCGCCAGCAGCCAAGGGGTAGGGGCAGATACGCAGTATTTT
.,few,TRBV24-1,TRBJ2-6,CATSDPRGEGTFGANVLTF,TGTGCCACCAGTGATCCGAGGGGGGAGGGTACATTTGGGGCCAACGTCCTGACTTTC
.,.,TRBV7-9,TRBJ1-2,CASSQQGGPYGYTF,TGTGCCAGCAGCCAACAAGGCGGACCCTATGGCTACACCTTC
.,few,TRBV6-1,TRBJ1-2,CASRDGANYGYTF,TGTGCCAGCAGGGACGGGGCTAACTATGGCTACACCTTC
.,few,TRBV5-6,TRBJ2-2,CASSPSHSTGELFF,TGCGCCAGCAGCCCATCACACAGCACCGGGGAGCTGTTTTTT
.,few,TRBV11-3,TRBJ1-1,CASSLVRDTEAFF,TGTGCCAGCAGCTTAGTCAGGGACACTGAAGCTTTCTTT
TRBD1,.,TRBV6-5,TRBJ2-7,CASSDPPTGDIEQYF,TGTGCCAGCAGTGATCCTCCTACAGGGGACATCGAGCAGTACTTC
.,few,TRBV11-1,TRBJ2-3,CASKRGYLPDTQYF,TGTGCCAGCAAGCGCGGATATCTCCCAGATACGCAGTATTTT
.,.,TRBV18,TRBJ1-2,CASSRQEYGYTF,TGTGCCAGCTCACGCCAGGAGTATGGCTACACCTTC
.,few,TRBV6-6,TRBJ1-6,CASSYYRVRLLTSPLHF,TGTGCCAGCTCATACTACAGGGTTAGGTTGTTAACTTCACCCCTCCACTTT
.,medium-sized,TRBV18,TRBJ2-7,CASSPYAEEQYF,TGTGCCAGCTCACCATACGCTGAGGAGCAGTACTTC
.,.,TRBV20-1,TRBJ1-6,CSASRGGVNSPLHF,TGCAGTGCTAGTCGGGGGGGGGTTAATTCACCCCTCCACTTT
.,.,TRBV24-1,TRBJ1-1,CATSGGVNTEAFF,TGTGCCACCTCGGGGGGGGTGAACACTGAAGCTTTCTTT
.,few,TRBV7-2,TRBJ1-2,CASSLVGADYGYTF,TGTGCCAGCAGCTTAGTCGGGGCAGACTATGGCTACACCTTC
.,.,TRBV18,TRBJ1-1,CASSPPGGIDTEAFF,TGTGCCAGCTCACCACCGGGGGGAATCGACACTGAAGCTTTCTTT
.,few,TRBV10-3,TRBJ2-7,CAISGRGRESYEQYF,TGTGCCATCAGTGGAAGGGGCAGGGAGTCCTACGAGCAGTACTTC
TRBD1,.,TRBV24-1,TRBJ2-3,CATSLSGQGFPDSTDTQYF,TGTGCCACCAGTCTCTCGGGACAGGGTTTTCCTGATAGCACAGATACGCAGTATTTT
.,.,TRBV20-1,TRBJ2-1,CSAGSGYNEQFF,TGCAGTGCTGGGTCAGGATACAATGAGCAGTTCTTC
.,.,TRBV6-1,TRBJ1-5,CASSEARPQHF,TGTGCCAGCAGTGAAGCCCGGCCCCAGCATTTT
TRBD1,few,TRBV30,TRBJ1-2,CAGATTGYYGYTF,TGTGCCGGAGCGACGACAGGGTACTATGGCTACACCTTC
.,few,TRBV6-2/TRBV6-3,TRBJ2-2,CASSPPLGLYTGELFF,TGTGCCAGCAGTCCACCGCTGGGACTTTACACCGGGGAGCTGTTTTTT
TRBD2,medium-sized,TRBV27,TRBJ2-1,CASSPRLAGIIRYNEQFF,TGTGCCAGCAGTCCGCGACTAGCGGGAATCATCCGATACAATGAGCAGTTCTTC